This entry features one TCR beta chain sequence. V was pared by 5 bases and J by 3 bases, with 3 bases of the junction left unmatched. Germline CDR1 and CDR2: MDHEN and SYDVKM. This CDR3 has 14 amino acids. The entry originates in a study of CD4+ T cells in melanoma. TCRdb's table, derived via immunoSEQ multiplex PCR, lists solely in-frame clones and lacks some. There are about 50,000 clones in the sample; roughly nine tenths occur only once, and roughly 10% lies in the top ten. The TCR originated in a human donor with melanoma. Sequenced material: peripheral blood. The chain recombines TRBV28 with TRBJ2-3, with 9 bases matching TRBD1. The CDR3 loop is CASSVDRGTDTQYF. In nucleotides, the CDR3 is TGTGCCAGCAGTGTAGACAGGGGGACAGATACGCAGTATTTT.